This TCR beta chain was documented in a study of cytomegalovirus exposure and HLA in healthy donors. PCR used 60 Vbeta primers and 13 Jbeta primers. The data were produced by immunoSEQ multiplex PCR, yet TCRdb's version contains in-frame clones alone and is incomplete. The sample comprises 90,000 or so clones, over 55% of which are singletons, and approximately 16% rests with the top ten. CDR1 SGHTA and CDR2 FQGNSA come from the germline V gene. CDR3 length: 16 amino acids. Trimming took 11 bases from V and 6 from J, leaving 26 bases between them. The chain joins TRBV7-2 to TRBJ2-1; weak D call: TRBD2 (5 bases). The sequence derives from a young woman in good health and CMV-seropositive. The specimen sequenced was PBMCs. The CDR3 region has the DNA TGTGCCGCATTGGCGGCTAGCCCTACACGGGGCAATGAGCAGTTCTTC. Protein: CAALAASPTRGNEQFF.